A single sample is the source of the 2 T cell receptor beta chains below, sequenced in a study of robustness of blood B and T cell sequencing. TCR beta repertoires were quantified from mRNA rather than genomic DNA. cDNA was made with a 5' template-switch oligo adding a universal priming site. Each cDNA molecule was tagged by a 12-nucleotide random UMI. Each CDR3 protein is one row after TCRdb ran MiXCR on the PCR reads. The sample has thousands of distinct CDR3 sequences, 50% seen once. Input material: peripheral blood. The receptors derive from a human donor in good health.

J is TRBJ1-2 and V is TRBV5-4; D is uncertain. The germline V gene encodes CDR1 SGHNT and CDR2 YYREEE (reference sequence). Trimming removed 0 bases from V and 6 bases from J, with 21 bases in between. The length of the CDR3 is 17 residues. This CDR3 reads CASSLGNFLGPIHGYTF. The CDR3 nucleotides read TGTGCCAGCAGCTTGGGCAATTTTTTAGGACCTATTCATGGCTACACCTTC.

The chain uses TRBV7-9 and TRBJ1-1; 11 bases line up with TRBD1. This CDR3 has 15 amino acids. V dropped 10 bases and J dropped 4; count of bases not matched to a gene: 11. Germline V gene sequence: CDR1 SEHNR, CDR2 FQNEAQ (reference sequence). In DNA, the CDR3 is TGTGCCACCACTTCCGGGACAGGGGGGGGCACTGAAGCTTTCTTT. Amino acids: CATTSGTGGGTEAFF.